The 4 T cell receptor beta chains given below trace back to one sample, sequenced in a study of STAT3 mutations in large granular lymphocyte leukemia. Overall study results and limits: Every T-cell large granular lymphocyte leukemia patient had at least one immunodominant TCR beta clonotype.

Using immunoSEQ multiplex PCR, the repertoire was profiled, and TCRdb retains in-frame clones only, with some absent. The data show approximately 8,000 clones, roughly 89% seen once. No cognate antigen is known for these TCRs. What was sequenced was peripheral blood mononuclear cells. The receptors were gathered from a man between 45 and 60 years old with T-cell large granular lymphocyte leukemia. Some clones in this sample may be carry-over from other donors' samples.

This chain uses TRBV29-1 with TRBJ2-3; TRBD2 is a possible D gene (6 bases). Germline CDR1 and CDR2: SQVTM and ANQGSEA. Trimming stripped 5 bases from V and 8 bases from J, with 20 bases between. The CDR3 has 14 residues. The CDR3 bases are TGCAGCGTTCCGAGTCGGGGGTCCCCGGGTACGCAGTATTTT. The encoded protein is CSVPSRGSPGTQYF.

A single count supports this clone. V usage is TRBV7-9 and J usage is TRBJ1-1; D possibly corresponds to TRBD1 (5 bases). The germline V and J ends were trimmed by 4 bases and 6 bases, with 15 bases remaining between them. Looked up from germline, CDR1 is SEHNR and CDR2 is FQNEAQ (reference sequence). The CDR3 spans 14 residues. CDR3 in DNA: TGTGCCAGCAGCTCCCGACAGAGTACCCCTGAAGCTTTCTTT. Its protein product is CASSSRQSTPEAFF.

The chain combines TRBV4-2 with TRBJ2-7; no reliable D call. Trimming pared 3 bases from V and 7 bases from J, leaving 10 bases between. The germline CDR1 and CDR2 sequences are LGHNA and YNFKEQ. This CDR3 is 12 amino acids long. This CDR3 reads CASSHGSREQYF. The CDR3 nucleotides are TGTGCCAGCAGCCACGGTAGTAGGGAGCAGTACTTC.

This clone was counted only a few times. The genes are TRBV11-3 and TRBJ2-2; no clear D. The CDR3 sequence is 14 residues long. The V and J ends lost 5 bases and 0 bases respectively, with 7 bases between them. CDR1 and CDR2 (germline): SGHNT, YENEEA. The CDR3 reads CASSRRSNTGELFF. The CDR3 DNA follows: TGTGCCAGCAGCCGCAGATCGAACACCGGGGAGCTGTTTTTT.